One T cell receptor beta chain is described in this entry. This sample stems from a study of blood T cell repertoires in COVID-19. Data came from immunoSEQ multiplex PCR; TCRdb stores just in-frame clones and leaves some out. This table holds 200,000 to 250,000 clones, around 83% found once. Trimming stripped 3 bases from V and 6 bases from J, with 12 bases between. CDR1 is LNHDA and CDR2 is SQIVND in the germline V gene (reference sequence). The CDR3 loop spans 13 amino acids. What was sequenced was peripheral blood. The chain combines TRBV19 with TRBJ2-7; perhaps TRBD1 as D (6 bases). The TCR comes from a woman aged 18-35 years with acute or convalescent COVID-19. Written as DNA, the CDR3 is TGTGCCAGTAGTATCGGGACACCGTCCGAGCAGTACTTC. Its protein is CASSIGTPSEQYF.